A selection of T cell receptor beta chains follows, all from one sample in a study of T-cell memory formation after mild COVID-19. In TCRdb, the 5' RACE reads were re-called with MiXCR into one record per CDR3 protein. The profile shows some 210,000 distinct CDR3 sequences, about a sixth of them singletons. The specimen was PBMCs or a T cell subset sorted from them (not recorded which). Every receptor here comes from an adult woman who had mild COVID-19 (a few samples of this study predate the infection). Cell type and time point are not known. CDR3s include the opening cysteine and the closing phenylalanine or tryptophan. Fields, in order: D gene, V gene, clone size, J gene, CDR3 protein, CDR3 DNA. A D gene is named only where the DNA matches it firmly. Clone size appears in some rows only: once, few, many, or a class for an expanded clone.

>.|TRBV18|few|TRBJ2-7
CASSLRQSRSYEQYF
TGTGCCAGCTCACTTCGACAGTCCCGCTCCTACGAGCAGTACTTC
>.|TRBV18|.|TRBJ2-3
CASSPSGHRTDTQYF
TGTGCCAGCTCACCTTCTGGACACCGCACAGATACGCAGTATTTT
>.|TRBV2|.|TRBJ2-3
CASSVVRDTQYF
TGTGCCAGCAGTGTCGTCAGAGATACGCAGTATTTT
>TRBD2|TRBV7-9|few|TRBJ2-5
CASSLRGGTETQYF
TGTGCCAGCAGCTTACGCGGGGGTACGGAGACCCAGTACTTC
>.|TRBV19|.|TRBJ1-5
CASSVNWDQPQHF
TGTGCCAGTAGTGTTAATTGGGATCAGCCCCAGCATTTT
>.|TRBV3-1|.|TRBJ1-1
CASSQGRLGTSFF
TGTGCCAGCAGCCAAGGAAGGCTAGGTACGTCTTTCTTT
>.|TRBV7-7|.|TRBJ2-1
CASSSGLQVYNEQFF
TGTGCTAGCAGCTCCGGACTGCAGGTTTACAATGAGCAGTTCTTC
>.|TRBV5-1|few|TRBJ2-5
CASSPDRPQETQYF
TGCGCCAGCAGCCCTGACAGGCCCCAAGAGACCCAGTACTTC
>.|TRBV4-1|few|TRBJ2-1
CASSQHPLGEQFF
TGCGCCAGCAGCCAACACCCTCTGGGTGAGCAGTTCTTC
>TRBD1|TRBV20-1|few|TRBJ1-2
CSAPPGTGGGYGYTF
TGCAGTGCTCCCCCCGGGACAGGGGGCGGGTATGGCTACACCTTC
>TRBD1|TRBV5-1|few|TRBJ2-2
CASSLRTGLRSGELFF
TGCGCCAGCAGCTTACGGACAGGGTTGCGTTCCGGGGAGCTGTTTTTT
>.|TRBV29-1|many|TRBJ2-5
CSVGRAQETQYF
TGCAGCGTTGGTCGCGCCCAAGAGACCCAGTACTTC
>.|TRBV19|once|TRBJ1-1
CASSTGTKNTEAFF
TGTGCCAGTAGTACAGGAACCAAGAACACTGAAGCTTTCTTT
>.|TRBV6-2/TRBV6-3|.|TRBJ1-4
CASSNRWAREKLFF
TGTGCCAGCAGTAATCGGTGGGCTCGTGAAAAACTGTTTTTT
>.|TRBV4-1|.|TRBJ1-2
CASSQTETRGGYTF
TGCGCCAGCAGCCAAACAGAAACCAGAGGGGGCTACACCTTC
>.|TRBV29-1|few|TRBJ2-1
CSALPGLHEDEQFF
TGCAGCGCCCTACCGGGACTGCACGAAGATGAGCAGTTCTTC
>TRBD2|TRBV5-1|.|TRBJ2-7
CASRPSITSSGAAYEQYF
TGCGCCAGCAGACCGAGCATAACCTCTAGCGGGGCGGCCTACGAGCAGTACTTC
>TRBD2|TRBV7-2|few|TRBJ2-3
CASRWEGWRGKGPGRDTQYF
TGTGCCAGCAGATGGGAGGGCTGGCGGGGGAAGGGACCCGGGAGAGATACGCAGTATTTT
>.|TRBV7-2|few|TRBJ2-5
CASSFSRLLEETQYF
TGTGCCAGCAGCTTTTCTCGACTCCTGGAAGAGACCCAGTACTTC
>.|TRBV12-3/TRBV12-4|.|TRBJ1-1
CASRPTGPYSDAFF
TGTGCCAGCAGACCAACAGGGCCCTACTCCGACGCTTTCTTT
>.|TRBV6-5|.|TRBJ1-2
CASSFESNYGYTF
TGTGCCAGCAGTTTCGAGTCTAACTATGGCTACACCTTC
>.|TRBV4-1|few|TRBJ2-5
CASSRAGQIQETQYF
TGCGCCAGCAGCCGGGCGGGGCAGATCCAAGAGACCCAGTACTTC
>.|TRBV10-3|many|TRBJ1-5
CAISQGLESNQPQHF
TGTGCCATCAGCCAGGGACTGGAAAGCAATCAGCCCCAGCATTTT
>.|TRBV7-6|.|TRBJ2-1
CASSFPGEQNEQFF
TGTGCCAGCAGCTTCCCGGGGGAACAAAATGAGCAGTTCTTC
>.|TRBV4-1|.|TRBJ2-1
CASSQVGAARSSYNEQFF
TGCGCCAGCAGCCAAGTTGGGGCAGCCCGTAGCTCCTACAATGAGCAGTTCTTC
>.|TRBV6-5|few|TRBJ2-1
CASSYSRSSYNEQFF
TGTGCCAGCAGTTACTCCAGGAGCTCCTACAATGAGCAGTTCTTC
>TRBD1|TRBV7-2|few|TRBJ1-1
CASSPRGQGLNTEAFF
TGTGCCAGCAGCCCGCGAGGACAGGGTTTGAACACTGAAGCTTTCTTT
>.|TRBV7-8|.|TRBJ2-2
CASSLQGVDTGELFF
TGTGCCAGCAGCCTACAGGGAGTGGACACCGGGGAGCTGTTTTTT
>.|TRBV11-2|once|TRBJ1-6
CASSLDKGLPIHF
TGTGCCAGCAGCTTAGATAAGGGGCTACCCATCCACTTT
>.|TRBV14|few|TRBJ2-2
CASSQAVAGELFF
TGTGCCAGCAGCCAAGCGGTGGCCGGGGAGCTGTTTTTT
>.|TRBV12-3/TRBV12-4|.|TRBJ1-2
CASSDQGYGYTF
TGTGCCAGCAGTGACCAGGGCTATGGCTACACCTTC
>.|TRBV5-1|.|TRBJ1-3
CASSPTAASSGNTIYF
TGCGCCAGCAGCCCCACGGCAGCAAGTTCCGGAAACACCATATATTTT
>TRBD2|TRBV7-9|.|TRBJ2-2
CASSLGLYTGELFF
TGTGCCAGCAGCTTGGGACTATACACCGGGGAGCTGTTTTTT
>.|TRBV12-3/TRBV12-4|few|TRBJ1-1
CASSINWKGAFF
TGTGCCAGCAGTATAAACTGGAAGGGGGCTTTCTTT
>.|TRBV20-1|few|TRBJ2-2
CSAPATGTGELFF
TGCAGTGCTCCCGCTACAGGGACGGGGGAGCTGTTTTTT
>.|TRBV6-1|.|TRBJ2-3
CASSTRDSTDTQYF
TGTGCCAGCAGTACCCGCGACTCGACAGATACGCAGTATTTT
>.|TRBV20-1|.|TRBJ2-1
CSAQITGNEQFF
TGCAGTGCACAGATCACAGGGAATGAGCAGTTCTTC
>TRBD2|TRBV5-4|.|TRBJ2-5
CASSLRLAVGETQYF
TGTGCCAGCAGCTTGCGGCTAGCGGTAGGAGAGACCCAGTACTTC
>TRBD2|TRBV20-1|.|TRBJ2-3
CSATYGAGGATDTQYF
TGCAGTGCTACATATGGAGCGGGGGGGGCCACAGATACGCAGTATTTT
>.|TRBV6-5|few|TRBJ2-1
CASSYSGTVAYNEQFF
TGTGCCAGCAGTTACTCGGGAACTGTTGCCTACAATGAGCAGTTCTTC
>TRBD1|TRBV6-2/TRBV6-3|many|TRBJ1-5
CASRLDSGQGGQPQHF
TGTGCCAGCAGACTCGACTCGGGACAGGGCGGACAGCCCCAGCATTTT
>.|TRBV29-1|few|TRBJ1-1
CSAGKDTEAFF
TGCAGTGCGGGCAAAGACACTGAAGCTTTCTTT
>TRBD2|TRBV7-9|few|TRBJ2-2
CASSARTSGGRNTGELFF
TGTGCCAGCAGCGCAAGGACTAGCGGGGGCCGGAACACCGGGGAGCTGTTTTTT
>TRBD2|TRBV4-2|few|TRBJ2-1
CASSSGLAPGGQFF
TGTGCCAGCAGCTCGGGACTAGCGCCCGGAGGGCAGTTCTTC
>.|TRBV11-2|.|TRBJ2-7
CASSVGRDYEQYF
TGTGCCAGCAGCGTCGGCAGAGACTACGAGCAGTACTTC
>TRBD2|TRBV6-5|.|TRBJ2-5
CASSYGGRARETQYF
TGTGCCAGCAGTTACGGCGGGAGGGCCCGGGAGACCCAGTACTTC
>TRBD2|TRBV5-5|medium-sized|TRBJ2-5
CASSFNAGLNQETQYF
TGTGCCAGCAGCTTTAATGCGGGACTAAACCAAGAGACCCAGTACTTC
>.|TRBV11-2|few|TRBJ1-1
CASSLDLWNTEAFF
TGTGCCAGCAGCTTAGACCTATGGAACACTGAAGCTTTCTTT
>.|TRBV6-1|few|TRBJ2-7
CASRADSYEQYF
TGTGCCAGCAGGGCCGATTCCTACGAGCAGTACTTC
>.|TRBV20-1|.|TRBJ1-5
CSAREAGKRDQPQHF
TGCAGTGCTAGAGAGGCAGGGAAGAGAGATCAGCCCCAGCATTTT
>.|TRBV5-1|few|TRBJ1-2
CASSLEVRGKSGYTF
TGCGCCAGCAGCTTGGAGGTGCGGGGAAAAAGTGGCTACACCTTC